One sample yielded the 26 T cell receptor beta chains listed below, sequenced in a study of human T cells and chemical hapten exposure. Via MiXCR, TCRdb re-called the RACE reads, giving one row per CDR3 protein. The sample comprises about 120,000 distinct CDR3 sequences, roughly an eighth of which are singletons, and 0.92% rests with the top ten. Time point specified: patch test 1, 2 weeks after DPC sensitization. Treatment given: therapeutic diphenylcyclopropenone sensitization with weekly scalp DPC. The specimen was whole blood, collected in connection with sensitization to the hapten diphenylcyclopropenone (DPC). These receptor sequences come from a young man with alopecia areata. Some clones in this sample may be carry-over from other donors' samples.

This clonotype came up a few times. The chain uses TRBV18 and TRBJ2-3; no clear D gene. Trimming took 0 bases from V and 4 from J, leaving 5 bases between them. The CDR3 totals 13 residues. Germline assignment: CDR1 KGHSH and CDR2 LQKENI. The CDR3 DNA reads as TGTGCCAGCTCACCACCGGGGTCAGATACGCAGTATTTT. Its protein is CASSPPGSDTQYF.

This clonotype appeared a few times. This chain uses TRBV10-3 with TRBJ2-2; 13 bases agree with TRBD2. The CDR3 sequence is 15 residues long. The J segment lost 4 bases and the V segment lost 11 bases, leaving 7 bases of the junction unmatched. The germline V gene encodes CDR1 ENHRY and CDR2 SYGVKD. Here the CDR3 DNA reads TGTGCCTCCAGACTAGCGGGGGGCCTCACCGGGGAGCTGTTTTTT. Translated, it gives CASRLAGGLTGELFF.

J is TRBJ2-1 and V is TRBV20-1; 10 bases fit TRBD2. The CDR3 consists of 17 residues. V lost 6 bases, J lost 6 bases, and 17 bases stayed unmatched. From germline, CDR1 is DFQATT and CDR2 SNEGSKA (reference sequence). The CDR3, as DNA: TGCAGTGCAGAACTTGGGATAGCGGGGGGCCCACCCAATGAGCAGTTCTTC. This encodes CSAELGIAGGPPNEQFF.

This clonotype was counted only a few times. This rearrangement joins TRBV7-2 to TRBJ1-2, with D unclear. V was cut by 0 bases and J by 6 bases, with 11 bases left in between. CDR3 length equals 14 residues. Germline V CDR1 and CDR2: SGHTA, FQGNSA. The CDR3 DNA follows: TGTGCCAGCAGCTTAGCGGCAGGAGGGAATGGCTACACCTTC. Protein product: CASSLAAGGNGYTF.

The chain carries TRBV27 and TRBJ2-1, with 7 nucleotides matching TRBD1. The V gene end was trimmed by 5 bases and the J gene end by 14 bases; junction bases not matched to a gene: 6. The CDR3 sequence is 11 residues long. CDR1 and CDR2 (germline): MNHEY, SMNVEV (reference sequence). CDR3 nucleotide sequence: TGTGCCAGCAGTACGGGACAGAAGGAGTTCTTC. Its translation: CASSTGQKEFF.

The V and J genes are TRBV12-3 or TRBV12-4 and TRBJ1-2; D unclear. V shed 5 bases and J shed 4 bases, with 11 bases lying between them. CDR3 length: 13 residues. This chain's CDR3 is CASSPDTLYGYTF. CDR3 nucleotides: TGTGCCAGCAGTCCTGACACCCTCTATGGCTACACCTTC.

The rearrangement joins TRBV20-1 to TRBJ2-1, with 11 bases aligning to TRBD2. This CDR3 spans 15 amino acids. J lost 1 base, V lost 6 bases, and 5 bases had no gene match. The germline V gene encodes CDR1 DFQATT and CDR2 SNEGSKA (reference sequence). The CDR3 bases are TGCAGTGCCAAGACTAGCGGGGTGTCCTACAATGAGCAGTTCTTC. This encodes CSAKTSGVSYNEQFF.

The chain employs TRBV19 and TRBJ2-3, with D tentatively TRBD1 (6 bases). The CDR3 runs 14 residues. The ends were cut back, 6 bases at V and 2 bases at J, with 12 bases in the middle. Germline-derived CDR1 and CDR2 are LNHDA and SQIVND (reference sequence). The CDR3 reads CASSRTANTDTQYF. The CDR3 DNA reads as TGTGCCAGTAGCAGGACAGCGAACACAGATACGCAGTATTTT.

The J gene is TRBJ1-5, the V gene TRBV3-2; TRBD1 is taken as the D call from the table, unchecked against the DNA. TRBV3-2 is a recognized pseudogene. CDR3 length: 18 residues. CDR3 DNA sequence: TGTGCCAGCAGCCACCGGAGGACAGGACCCTATAGCAATCAGCCCCAGCATTTT. Its protein is CASSHRRTGPYSNQPQHF.

V gene TRBV4-3 combines with J gene TRBJ2-7; TRBD1 agrees at 11 bases. The CDR3 is 14 residues long. Trimming at V came to 8 bases and at J to 4 bases, leaving 7 bases not matched to a gene. Per the germline V gene, CDR1 is LGHNA and CDR2 is YSLEER. In DNA, the CDR3 is TGCGCCAGCTGTGGGGACAGGGGGGTTTACGAGCAGTACGTC. Translation: CASCGDRGVYEQYV.

The table lists this clonotype with a count of one. The chain uses TRBV21-1 and TRBJ1-5; TRBD1 is the table's D call, not checked against the DNA. TRBV21-1 is an annotated pseudogene. This CDR3 has 20 residues. CDR3 in amino acids: CASSKGRGRLPKYSNQPQHF. CDR3 DNA sequence: TGTGCCAGCAGCAAAGGTAGGGGAAGGCTACCCAAATATAGCAATCAGCCCCAGCATTTT.

The V call is TRBV5-1, the J call TRBJ1-2; D might be TRBD1 (5 bases). The CDR3 length is 14 residues. Per germline, CDR1 SGHRS and CDR2 YFSETQ. V was pared by 4 bases and J by 3 bases, with 13 bases between. The CDR3, as DNA: TGCGCCAGCAGCACGGGCCCCAGGGACTATGGCTACACCTTC. Amino acid sequence: CASSTGPRDYGYTF.

In this sample, this clonotype turned up once. This chain's CDR3 is CASSQDLVHPNTEAFF. Here the CDR3 DNA reads TGCGCCAGCAGCCAAGATCTTGTCCACCCGAACACTGAAGCTTTCTTT. The chain uses TRBV4-3 and TRBJ1-1; D gene ambiguous. V shed 0 bases and J shed 1 base, with 12 bases lying between them. The CDR3 covers 16 residues. The germline V gene has CDR1 LGHNA and CDR2 YSLEER.

The chain uses TRBV10-3 and TRBJ2-5, with 10 nucleotides matching TRBD1. With 3 bases clipped from V and 2 bases from J, the junction kept 3 bases outside the gene matches. CDR1 ENHRY and CDR2 SYGVKD come from the germline V gene. This CDR3 contains 15 residues. CDR3 nucleotide sequence: TGTGCCATCAGTGACCCGGACAGGGGGCAAGAGACCCAGTACTTC. It specifies CAISDPDRGQETQYF.

The chain links TRBV3-1 to TRBJ2-2, with D perhaps matching TRBD1 (5 bases). CDR3 length equals 16 residues. Trimming shortened V by 4 bases and J by 0 bases, and 12 bases separated the two germline ends. Germline loops: CDR1 LGHDT, CDR2 YNNKEL (reference sequence). The CDR3, as DNA: TGTGCCAGCAGCCCTTGGGGCCTCTCGAACACCGGGGAGCTGTTTTTT. It codes for CASSPWGLSNTGELFF.

The rearrangement links TRBV20-1 to TRBJ2-2, with D possibly TRBD2 on 6 matching bases. The CDR3 is made up of 11 amino acids. Germline V gene data show CDR1 as DFQATT and CDR2 as SNEGSKA (reference sequence). V lost 6 bases, J lost 7 bases, and 9 bases lay in between. The CDR3 here is CSATTSGELFF. Here the CDR3 DNA reads TGCAGTGCGACGACTAGCGGGGAGCTGTTTTTT.

This clonotype was seen more than once but under ten times. The genes are TRBV18 and TRBJ1-1; D call uncertain. V was trimmed by 3 bases and J by 4 bases, leaving 21 bases between them. The CDR3 contains 17 residues. Germline-derived CDR1 and CDR2 are KGHSH and LQKENI. The CDR3 DNA sequence: TGTGCCAGCTCACCCTCAATGGTGATCCTGGCACTCACTGAAGCTTTCTTT. Protein: CASSPSMVILALTEAFF. The full variable domain, with the rest looked up from reference TRBV18 and TRBJ1-1, is NAGVMQNPRHLVRRRGQEARLRCSPMKGHSHVYWYRQLPEEGLKFMVYLQKENIIDESGMPKERFSAEFPKEGPSILRIQQVVRGDSAAYFCASSPSMVILALTEAFFGQGTRLTVV.

This clonotype was detected many times. J is TRBJ2-2 and V is TRBV29-1, with 7 bases lining up with TRBD2. The ends lost 5 bases at V and 4 bases at J; junction bases unmatched: 10. The CDR3 has 15 residues. The germline gives CDR1 SQVTM, CDR2 ANQGSEA. CDR3 loop: CSVQVGRLGTGELFF. The CDR3 nucleotides are TGCAGCGTTCAAGTCGGGAGGCTCGGCACCGGGGAGCTGTTTTTT.

Worth noting for this clonotype: Germline and junction disagree at one end, which may indicate a read error. V and J are TRBV7-2 and TRBJ1-5; D is unresolved. Germline V gene lookup returns CDR1 SGHTA and CDR2 FQGNSA. The CDR3 runs to 13 residues. CDR3 sequence: CVSSLDANQPQHF. The CDR3 bases are TGTGTCAGCAGCTTAGATGCTAATCAGCCCCAGCATTTT. Full variable domain (outside the CDR3, taken from reference TRBV7-2 and TRBJ1-5): GAGVSQSPSNKVTEKGKDVELRCDPISGHTALYWYRQSLGQGLEFLIYFQGNSAPDKSGLPSDRFSAERTGGSVSTLTIQRTQQEDSAVYLCVSSLDANQPQHFGDGTRLSIL.

The chain uses TRBV6-2 or TRBV6-3 and TRBJ2-7; no reliable D call. Trimming shortened V by 7 bases and J by 3 bases, and 16 bases separated the two germline ends. Per the germline V gene, CDR1 is MNHEY and CDR2 is SVGEGT. The CDR3 loop spans 14 amino acids. Here the CDR3 DNA reads TGTGCCAGCACCCTGCCCTACGTCAACTACGAGCAGTACTTC. Protein sequence: CASTLPYVNYEQYF.

This clonotype occurred a few times. V is TRBV7-9 and J is TRBJ2-1, with D hard to call. Looked up from germline, CDR1 is SEHNR and CDR2 is FQNEAQ (reference sequence). This CDR3 spans 12 amino acids. Trimming took 5 bases from V and 5 from J, leaving 7 bases between them. The CDR3 region is CASSPTDNEQFF. The CDR3 nucleotides are TGTGCCAGCAGCCCGACCGACAATGAGCAGTTCTTC.

This clonotype showed up just a few times. The rearrangement links TRBV6-4 to TRBJ1-1; 7 positions match TRBD1. Germline-derived CDR1 and CDR2 are MRHNA and SNTAGT. There are 14 residues in the CDR3. J gave up 4 bases and V 3 bases, and 5 bases lay outside the gene matches. CDR3 nucleotide sequence: TGTGCCAGCAGTGATTCACAGGGGACCACTGAAGCTTTCTTT. Translation: CASSDSQGTTEAFF.

V and J are TRBV20-1 and TRBJ2-3, with D possibly matching TRBD2 (5 bases). Trimming took 1 base from V and 4 from J, leaving 12 bases between them. CDR1 DFQATT and CDR2 SNEGSKA come from the germline V gene (reference sequence). The CDR3 length is 14 residues. CDR3 DNA sequence: TGCAGTGCTAGAGTGGTAGTTAGCGCAGATACGCAGTATTTT. It is translated as CSARVVVSADTQYF.

The chain carries TRBV7-9 and TRBJ2-7; no definite D call. The V end lost 5 bases, the J end lost 2 bases, and 16 bases lay between the germline ends. Germline V gene lookup returns CDR1 SEHNR and CDR2 FQNEAQ (reference sequence). The CDR3 has 15 residues. The CDR3 bases are TGTGCCAGCAGCGCACCCTCGGCGAGTACCTACGAGCAGTACTTC. Protein sequence: CASSAPSASTYEQYF.

This clonotype was counted many times. V and J are TRBV6-2 or TRBV6-3 and TRBJ2-5, with TRBD2 matching 11 bases. Germline V gene lookup returns CDR1 MNHEY and CDR2 SVGEGT. V lost 0 bases to trimming and J lost 4 bases; unmatched junction nucleotides: 4. The CDR3 contains 16 residues. The DNA for the CDR3 is TGTGCCAGCAGTTACTCAACTAGCGGGGGAGGAGAGACCCAGTACTTC. Translation gives CASSYSTSGGGETQYF.

This sequence joins TRBV6-6 and TRBJ1-3; unclear D gene. Germline V gene sequence: CDR1 MNHNY, CDR2 SVGAGI (reference sequence). Trimming removed 7 bases at V and 2 bases at J, with 15 bases between. The CDR3 loop spans 15 amino acids. The CDR3 here is CASKSGRSTGNTIYF. The CDR3 coding sequence is TGTGCCAGCAAAAGCGGCAGATCGACTGGAAACACCATATATTTT.